This is a list of T cell receptor beta chains from one sample in a study of shared clonotypes between healthy human individuals. The assay was immunoSEQ multiplex PCR, and TCRdb's table has in-frame clones only and misses some. The table lists more than 850,000 clones, around three quarters of them singletons, with under 0.6% in the top ten. Sample: memory CD4+ T cells from PBMCs. The receptors were sampled from a man between 18 and 29 years old in good health. Some clones in this sample may be carry-over from other donors' samples. CDR3s include the opening cysteine and the closing phenylalanine or tryptophan. Fields, in order: J gene, CDR3 length, V gene, CDR3 protein.

TRBJ2-1,15,TRBV5-1,CASSLGLGQGVEQFF
TRBJ2-1,15,TRBV7-2,CASSLGPVSYNEQFF
TRBJ2-7,15,TRBV28,CASSQGGTLSYEQYF
TRBJ2-7,11,TRBV10-1,CASSASYEQYF
TRBJ2-7,11,TRBV10-1,CASQGSDEQYF
TRBJ2-1,15,TRBV7-9,CASTSSQTRADEQFF
TRBJ1-2,13,TRBV30,CAWSLDRGYGYTF
TRBJ2-1,13,TRBV10-3,CAISEVSLNEQFF
TRBJ1-1,14,TRBV5-4,CASSLGNTNTEAFF
TRBJ1-1,14,TRBV30,CAWSARDRNTEAFF
TRBJ2-1,15,TRBV28,CASINRAVSYNEQFF
TRBJ2-7,17,TRBV5-1,CASSPGGVQGLLGEQYF
TRBJ2-1,16,TRBV5-1,CASSLGVGGLSGEQFF
TRBJ2-1,15,TRBV18,CASSPGLAGYNEQFF
TRBJ2-2,15,TRBV6-5,CASSPPTANTGELFF
TRBJ2-1,14,TRBV7-3,CASSPGQGKNEQFF
TRBJ2-1,15,TRBV19,CASSGAGGFYNEQFF
TRBJ2-1,14,TRBV10-3,CAISAGPTYNEQFF
TRBJ1-2,13,TRBV5-1,CASSLEAEYGYTF
TRBJ2-3,15,TRBV30,CAWSVFGRTTDTQYF
TRBJ1-5,16,TRBV19,CASSTLTGYSNQPQHF
TRBJ1-1,14,TRBV11-2,CASSPLGGHTEAFF
TRBJ2-7,16,TRBV18,CASSPSGTSGGYEQYF
TRBJ2-7,16,TRBV7-9,CASSGGSTPISYEQYF
TRBJ2-2,13,TRBV5-4,CASSLVETGELFF
TRBJ2-5,14,TRBV9,CASSVGSGTQTQYF
TRBJ1-2,16,TRBV10-3,CAISESRRQEGYGYTF
TRBJ2-1,16,TRBV5-4,CASSGGRQSSYNEQFF
TRBJ2-1,15,TRBV28,CASSPPGLAGREQFF
-,14,TRBV25-1,CASSERGVGYEQYF
TRBJ1-1,13,TRBV9,CASSPGLDTEAFF
TRBJ1-5,16,TRBV6-1,CASSDLSGGSNQPQHF
TRBJ1-5,16,TRBV14,CASSQGVEPSNQPQHF
TRBJ1-2,15,TRBV19,CASSIMGTETYGYTF
TRBJ2-7,11,TRBV20-1,CSATIRSEQYF
TRBJ2-7,13,TRBV29-1,CSVRTQGAGEQYF
TRBJ2-3,16,TRBV27,CASSTSQTRGTDTQYF
TRBJ1-1,14,TRBV7-9,CASSHLRGNTEAFF
TRBJ2-7,13,TRBV18,CASSGGADRVQYF
TRBJ2-5,14,TRBV5-1,CASSPAAYGETQYF
TRBJ2-5,15,TRBV4-1,CASSQVLADAGTQYF
TRBJ1-1,12,TRBV29-1,CSVDRALTEAFF
TRBJ2-3,14,TRBV10-3,CAISPPGSTDTQYF
TRBJ1-1,15,TRBV28,CASSPPMTMNTEAFF
TRBJ2-7,15,TRBV4-2,CASSQEGTVTYEQYF
TRBJ1-2,13,TRBV15,CATSSYELGGYTF
TRBJ2-7,15,TRBV28,CASSYPWGPTYEQYF
TRBJ1-4,15,TRBV18,CASSAQGTTNEKLFF
TRBJ2-7,14,TRBV2,CASRRTSDTYEQYF
TRBJ1-1,13,TRBV29-1,CSVETGGNTEAFF
TRBJ2-1,18,TRBV11-3,CASSQASLAGPSYNEQFF
TRBJ2-3,15,TRBV2,CASSRDRGRTDTQYF